The 8 T cell receptor beta chains reported below all come from one sample, sequenced in a study of siplizumab effects on memory and regulatory T cells. Here immunoSEQ multiplex PCR was the method, and the copy in TCRdb shows in-frame clones only, minus some. The repertoire holds fewer than 60,000 clones, roughly 92% seen once, with roughly 17% in the top ten. The sequenced sample was CD8+ T cells sorted from blood. The receptors were sampled from a human donor in good health.

This clone has only a few counts. The gene calls are TRBV30 and TRBJ1-1; D is unclear. Deletions cut 2 bases from V and 2 bases from J, with 6 bases between. The CDR3 runs to 12 residues. Germline V gives CDR1 GTSNPN, CDR2 SVGIG (reference sequence). CDR3 sequence reads: CAWSPSNTEAFF. The CDR3 nucleotides read TGTGCCTGGAGTCCCAGTAACACTGAAGCTTTCTTT. The full variable domain, rest sourced from reference TRBV30 and TRBJ1-1, is SQTIHQWPATLVQPVGSPLSLECTVEGTSNPNLYWYRQAAGRGLQLLFYSVGIGQISSEVPQNLSASRPQDRQFILSSKKLLLSDSGFYLCAWSPSNTEAFFGQGTRLTVV.

The J gene is TRBJ2-5, the V gene TRBV7-9, with TRBD1 matching over 9 bases. The CDR3 sequence is 17 residues long. Germline V lookup: CDR1 SEHNR, CDR2 FQNEAQ (reference sequence). With 3 bases clipped from V and 4 bases from J, the junction kept 12 bases outside the gene matches. CDR3: CASSLAPGQGLGETQYF. CDR3 coding DNA: TGTGCCAGCAGCTTGGCTCCGGGACAGGGCCTCGGAGAGACCCAGTACTTC.

Only one count was recorded for this clone. V usage is TRBV9 and J usage is TRBJ2-7, with D possibly TRBD1 on 6 matching bases. Germline V gene data show CDR1 as SGDLS and CDR2 as YYNGEE. This CDR3 contains 13 residues. The V end was cut by 1 base, the J end by 5 bases, with 10 bases between. CDR3 sequence (DNA): TGTGCCAGCAGCGTAACTACAGGGAACGAGCAGTACTTC. The encoded protein is CASSVTTGNEQYF.

By its share, this clone is medium-sized (0.01 to 0.1%). CDR3 sequence reads: CASSEDSKTPQHF. The CDR3 bases are TGTGCCAGCAGTGAGGACAGCAAGACGCCCCAGCATTTT. The chain employs TRBV6-4 and TRBJ1-5; weak D call: TRBD1 (6 bases). Trimming removed 3 bases at V and 9 bases at J, with 12 bases between. Germline V CDR1 and CDR2: MRHNA, SNTAGT. The CDR3 is 13 residues long.

The chain combines TRBV4-1 with TRBJ2-1, with D perhaps TRBD2 (5 bases). Germline assignment: CDR1 MGHRA and CDR2 YSYEKL. This CDR3 comprises 13 residues. Trimming cost V 4 bases and J 10 bases, with 14 bases left between them. The CDR3 DNA sequence: TGCGCCAGCAGCCCACTCCCTTGGGAGGAGCAGTTCTTC. Protein sequence: CASSPLPWEEQFF.

The rearrangement joins TRBV5-1 to TRBJ2-1; 10 bases map to TRBD2. Germline trimming cut 4 bases from V and 6 bases from J; bases unmatched to any gene: 10. There are 16 residues in the CDR3. Germline V lookup: CDR1 SGHRS, CDR2 YFSETQ. CDR3 sequence: CASSPELAGVSNEQFF. The CDR3 DNA is TGCGCCAGCAGCCCGGAGCTAGCGGGAGTTTCCAATGAGCAGTTCTTC.

The chain combines TRBV7-9 with TRBJ2-3; a possible D gene is TRBD2 (6 bases). Germline V gene sequence: CDR1 SEHNR, CDR2 FQNEAQ (reference sequence). V was cut by 5 bases and J by 2 bases, with 11 bases left in between. The CDR3 extends over 14 amino acids. This chain's CDR3 is CASSGLALTDTQYF. CDR3 DNA: TGTGCCAGCAGCGGGCTAGCGCTCACAGATACGCAGTATTTT.

V usage is TRBV4-1 and J usage is TRBJ2-1, with 11 positions matching TRBD2. This CDR3 is built from 16 residues. CDR1 is MGHRA and CDR2 is YSYEKL in the germline V gene. V gave up 3 bases and J gave up 10 bases; unmatched junction bases: 11. The CDR3 sequence is CASSHPGLAASGEQFF. The DNA of the CDR3 is TGCGCCAGCAGCCACCCGGGACTAGCGGCCTCGGGAGAGCAGTTCTTC.